Presented here are 25 T cell receptor beta chains from one specimen sequenced in a study of beta chain features in type 1 diabetes. Expressed TCRB transcripts were sequenced after all isolated RNA was converted to cDNA. Using immunoSEQ multiplex PCR, the repertoire was profiled, and TCRdb retains in-frame clones only, with some absent. The table includes about 140,000 clones, over 8% detected once. Material: central memory CD4+ T cells from blood. These receptors came from a woman in her thirties or forties in good health.

This clone was seen ten or more times. This sequence joins TRBV29-1 and TRBJ2-5; a weak D match, TRBD1 (6 bases). The CDR3 spans 13 residues. V gave up 6 bases and J gave up 3 bases, with 14 bases separating them. The V gene's germline CDR1 is SQVTM and CDR2 ANQGSEA. The DNA of the CDR3 is TGCAGCGTGGATCCTGCAGGGGAAGAGACCCAGTACTTC. Translating gives CSVDPAGEETQYF.

This clone was recorded at least ten times. The rearrangement joins TRBV7-2 to TRBJ2-4, with TRBD1 identical over 8 bases. This CDR3 spans 11 amino acids. The ends lost 5 bases at V and 15 bases at J; junction bases unmatched: 6. Germline V lookup: CDR1 SGHTA, CDR2 FQGNSA. In DNA, the CDR3 is TGTGCCAGCAGCACCCGGGACAGGTGGTACTTC. This translates into CASSTRDRWYF. The full variable domain, rest sourced from reference TRBV7-2 and TRBJ2-4, is GAGVSQSPSNKVTEKGKDVELRCDPISGHTALYWYRQSLGQGLEFLIYFQGNSAPDKSGLPSDRFSAERTGGSVSTLTIQRTQQEDSAVYLCASSTRDRWYFGAGTRLSVL.

This chain uses TRBV2 with TRBJ1-1; TRBD1 might be the D (5 bases). The germline V gene encodes CDR1 SNHLY and CDR2 FYNNEI. Trimming took off 5 bases at V and 5 bases at J, with 9 bases between the two ends. The CDR3 totals 12 residues. The CDR3 loop is CASSFQGTEAFF. CDR3 bases: TGTGCCAGCAGTTTTCAGGGAACTGAAGCTTTCTTT.

This clone has at least ten counts. CDR3 region: CASSSDRAGELFF. The CDR3 DNA follows: TGTGCCAGCAGCTCCGACCGGGCCGGGGAGCTGTTTTTT. This chain uses TRBV11-2 with TRBJ2-2; unclear D gene. The CDR3 is 13 amino acids. CDR1 is SGHAT and CDR2 is FQNNGV in the germline V gene. V was pared by 4 bases and J by 6 bases, with 9 bases between.

This clone was found a few times. CDR3 sequence reads: CASSIREEQYF. In nucleotides, the CDR3 is TGTGCCAGTAGTATTCGAGAGGAGCAGTACTTC. The V and J genes are TRBV19 and TRBJ2-7, with D uncertain. CDR3 size: 11 residues. Germline CDR1 reads LNHDA; CDR2 reads SQIVND (reference sequence). V was clipped by 3 bases and J by 7 bases, with 7 bases between them.

This clone turned up a few times. This rearrangement joins TRBV7-6 to TRBJ2-5; D gene ambiguous. The CDR3 is made up of 13 amino acids. With 10 bases removed from V and 1 base from J, the gap between germline ends came to 13 bases. Germline V lookup: CDR1 SGHVS, CDR2 FNYEAQ. In DNA form, the CDR3 reads TGTGCCACCGCGCACGGGTTCCAAGAGACCCAGTACTTC. Translation: CATAHGFQETQYF.

This clone has a handful of counts. J is TRBJ1-1 and V is TRBV5-1; a weak D match, TRBD1 (6 bases). With 7 bases removed from V and 3 bases from J, the gap between germline ends came to 16 bases. CDR3 size: 14 residues. Germline V gene data show CDR1 as SGHRS and CDR2 as YFSETQ. The CDR3 here is CASVLGGSDTEAFF. The DNA for the CDR3 is TGCGCCAGCGTGTTAGGGGGTTCCGACACTGAAGCTTTCTTT.

This chain links TRBV18 with TRBJ1-1; weak D call: TRBD1 (5 bases). The CDR3 consists of 14 residues. V lost 2 bases and J lost 7, with 14 bases in between. Germline CDR1 is KGHSH and CDR2 is LQKENI. As DNA, the CDR3 is TGTGCCAGCTCACCATTGGGGGAGGGCGGTGAAGCTTTCTTT. This encodes CASSPLGEGGEAFF.

The J gene is TRBJ2-7, the V gene TRBV5-6, with 9 bases fitting TRBD1. There are 14 residues in the CDR3. V lost 6 bases and J lost 7; bases outside the gene matches: 11. CDR1 and CDR2 from the germline V gene are SGHDT and YYEEEE. The CDR3 sequence: CASIPFGTGREQYF. CDR3 nucleotides: TGTGCCAGCATCCCTTTCGGGACAGGGAGAGAGCAGTACTTC.

Ten or more counts support this clone. V and J are TRBV4-1 and TRBJ1-2; 8 positions agree with TRBD1. CDR3 length: 13 residues. V was pared by 3 bases and J by 8 bases, with 5 bases of the junction left unmatched. CDR1 is MGHRA, CDR2 YSYEKL, per germline. The CDR3 DNA sequence: TGCGCCAGCAGCCAGTTGACAGGGGTCGGCTACACCTTC. Its protein product is CASSQLTGVGYTF.

The chain is built from TRBV7-8 and TRBJ2-1; 8 bases line up with TRBD2. Germline V gene lookup returns CDR1 SGHVS and CDR2 FQNEAQ. The CDR3 is 17 amino acids. Unmatched junction bases numbered 9, after V lost 5 bases and J lost 0 bases. The CDR3 DNA reads TGTGCCAGCAGCCTCCAGGGAGCGGGGGCCTCCTACAATGAGCAGTTCTTC. It codes for CASSLQGAGASYNEQFF.

This clone was seen only a few times. The chain carries TRBV9 and TRBJ1-2, with TRBD1 matching 10 bases. The CDR3 runs 15 residues. The V segment lost 2 bases and the J segment 8 bases; nucleotides outside the gene matches: 9. CDR1 is SGDLS and CDR2 is YYNGEE in the germline V gene. In nucleotides, the CDR3 is TGTGCCAGCAGCGTTCTTGACAGGGGGCCTTACGGCTACACCTTC. Translation: CASSVLDRGPYGYTF.

This sequence joins TRBV11-2 and TRBJ1-1; D is possibly TRBD1 (6 bases). V lost 6 bases to trimming and J lost 11 bases, with 16 bases between them. Germline V gives CDR1 SGHAT, CDR2 FQNNGV. The CDR3 spans 12 residues. The CDR3 sequence is CASSFQGRDAFF. DNA of the CDR3: TGTGCCAGCAGTTTCCAGGGGAGGGACGCTTTCTTT.

The chain combines TRBV29-1 with TRBJ1-2, with TRBD1 matching over 8 bases. Germline-derived CDR1 and CDR2 are SQVTM and ANQGSEA. V lost 1 base and J lost 4; bases outside the gene matches: 2. The CDR3 is made up of 13 amino acids. The CDR3 is CSVEGTGIYGYTF. CDR3 nucleotides: TGCAGCGTTGAAGGGACAGGGATCTATGGCTACACCTTC.

This clone was counted only a few times. The rearrangement uses TRBV11-2 and TRBJ2-7, with 7 nucleotides matching TRBD1. The germline V gene has CDR1 SGHAT and CDR2 FQNNGV. The CDR3 sequence is 14 residues long. Trimming cost V 5 bases and J 4 bases; bases outside gene matches: 8. CDR3 nucleotides: TGTGCCAGCAGCCAGGGGGTCCCCCAATACGAGCAGTACTTC. It specifies CASSQGVPQYEQYF.

This clone was counted between two and nine times. The V gene is TRBV7-2, the J gene TRBJ1-4; D ambiguous. The CDR3 runs 12 residues. The V end was cut by 5 bases, the J end by 6 bases, with 7 bases between. The germline CDR1 and CDR2 sequences are SGHTA and FQGNSA. The CDR3 DNA sequence: TGTGCCAGCAGCCCTTCCCATGAAAAACTGTTTTTT. Amino acids: CASSPSHEKLFF.

This clone has a handful of counts. Other DNA variants within this sample encode the same CDR3. The chain joins TRBV15 to TRBJ1-5, with D unclear. This CDR3 comprises 13 residues. Germline-derived CDR1 and CDR2 are LNHNV and YYDKDF (reference sequence). Trimming cost V 0 bases and J 7 bases, with 7 bases left between them. CDR3 residues: CATSRDTGQPQHF. Written as DNA, the CDR3 is TGTGCCACCAGCAGAGACACCGGGCAGCCCCAGCATTTT. The whole variable domain, remainder taken from reference TRBV15 and TRBJ1-5, is DAMVIQNPRYQVTQFGKPVTLSCSQTLNHNVMYWYQQKSSQAPKLLFHYYDKDFNNEADTPDNFQSRRPNTSFCFLDIRSPGLGDTAMYLCATSRDTGQPQHFGDGTRLSIL.

This clone appeared many times. J is TRBJ2-4 and V is TRBV7-2, with 10 nucleotides matching TRBD2. The CDR3 has 18 amino acids. Germline CDR1 SGHTA, CDR2 FQGNSA. The ends lost 4 bases at V and 9 bases at J; junction bases unmatched: 18. The CDR3 reads CASSSSENKRGGYGIQYF. CDR3 in DNA: TGTGCCAGCAGCTCCTCAGAAAACAAGCGGGGGGGCTACGGCATTCAGTACTTC.

Only a few counts were recorded for this clone. The chain combines TRBV23-1 with TRBJ1-5; D unresolved. Being an ORF, TRBV23-1 has a function that is uncertain. The CDR3 covers 17 residues. The germline V and J ends were trimmed by 2 bases and 0 bases, with 14 bases remaining between them. The CDR3 nucleotides read TGCGCCAGCAGTCAACCCCCCGAGCGGTATAGCAATCAGCCCCAGCATTTT. Translated: CASSQPPERYSNQPQHF.

This clone was seen a handful of times. Here the CDR3 DNA reads TGTGCCAGCAGCTTAAATTTAGGGGCAGGCTTCTATGGCTACACCTTC. Amino acids: CASSLNLGAGFYGYTF. The chain links TRBV7-9 to TRBJ1-2, with D possibly matching TRBD1 (5 bases). The CDR3 is made up of 16 amino acids. Germline assignment: CDR1 SEHNR and CDR2 FQNEAQ (reference sequence). Trimming removed 2 bases from V and 4 bases from J, with 17 bases in between.

Worth noting for this clone: One end of the junction does not line up with germline, which may come from a read error. This chain uses TRBV7-7 with TRBJ2-5; D unclear. The CDR3 runs to 13 residues. Germline V gives CDR1 SSHAT, CDR2 FNYEAQ (reference sequence). CDR3 residues: CASSLQSRETQYF. The DNA of the CDR3 is TGTGCTAGCAGCTTACAAAGCCGGGAGACCCAGTACTTC.

The V and J genes are TRBV25-1 and TRBJ1-2; 7 positions agree with TRBD1. V was clipped by 2 bases and J by 4 bases; unmatched bases: 4. The germline CDR1 and CDR2 sequences are MGHDK and SYGVNS. This CDR3 spans 14 amino acids. As DNA, the CDR3 is TGTGCCAGCAGTGAAGGTGCAGGGGGCTATGGCTACACCTTC. Residues: CASSEGAGGYGYTF.

This clone has more than one count but fewer than ten. Germline is not matched at one junction end, which may reflect a read error. The J gene is TRBJ2-2, the V gene TRBV7-7; 12 bases are a match to TRBD1. Germline V gives CDR1 SSHAT, CDR2 FNYEAQ (reference sequence). CDR3 length equals 15 residues. The CDR3 nucleotides are TGTGCTAGCAGCTCGGGACAGGGGGCCACCGGGGAGCTGTTTTTT. This encodes CASSSGQGATGELFF. Supplemented by reference TRBV7-7 and TRBJ2-2, the full variable domain reads GAGVSQSPRYKVTKRGQDVTLRCDPISSHATLYWYQQALGQGPEFLTYFNYEAQPDKSGLPSDRFSAERPEGSISTLTIQRTEQRDSAMYRCASSSGQGATGELFFGEGSRLTVL.

This clone was observed once. J is TRBJ2-5 and V is TRBV19; 7 nucleotides agree with TRBD1. Germline loops: CDR1 LNHDA, CDR2 SQIVND (reference sequence). V was clipped by 1 base and J by 3 bases; unmatched bases: 2. This CDR3 region has 14 residues. CDR3 sequence (DNA): TGTGCCAGTAGTATAGGGGGACAGAAAGAGACCCAGTACTTC. Amino acids: CASSIGGQKETQYF.

V usage is TRBV11-2 and J usage is TRBJ1-2; D is unclear. This CDR3 region has 14 residues. Germline loops: CDR1 SGHAT, CDR2 FQNNGV. Deletions cut 0 bases from V and 3 bases from J, with 8 bases between. CDR3 coding DNA: TGTGCCAGCAGCTTAGAACCTACCGACTATGGCTACACCTTC. Translating gives CASSLEPTDYGYTF.